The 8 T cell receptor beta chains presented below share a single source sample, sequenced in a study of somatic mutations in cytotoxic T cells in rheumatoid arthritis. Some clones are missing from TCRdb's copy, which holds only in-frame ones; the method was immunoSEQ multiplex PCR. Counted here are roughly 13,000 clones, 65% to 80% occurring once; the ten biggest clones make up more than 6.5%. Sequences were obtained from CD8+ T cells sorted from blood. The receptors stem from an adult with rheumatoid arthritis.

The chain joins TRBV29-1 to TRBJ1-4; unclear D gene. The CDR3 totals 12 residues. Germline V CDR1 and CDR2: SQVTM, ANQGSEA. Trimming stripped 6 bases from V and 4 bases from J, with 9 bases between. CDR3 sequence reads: CSVRAVNEKLFF. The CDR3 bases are TGCAGCGTCCGGGCCGTTAATGAAAAACTGTTTTTT.

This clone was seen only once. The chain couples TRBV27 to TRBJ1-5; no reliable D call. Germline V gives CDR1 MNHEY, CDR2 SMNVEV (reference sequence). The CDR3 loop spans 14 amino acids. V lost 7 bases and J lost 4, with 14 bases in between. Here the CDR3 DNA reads TGTGCCAGCATAGGTTCCTGGCCTAATCAGCCCCAGCATTTT. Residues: CASIGSWPNQPQHF.

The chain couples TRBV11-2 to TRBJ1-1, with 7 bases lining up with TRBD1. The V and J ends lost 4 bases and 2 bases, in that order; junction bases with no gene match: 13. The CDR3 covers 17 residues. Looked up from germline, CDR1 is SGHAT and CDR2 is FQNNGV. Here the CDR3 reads CASSSSKTGYVNTEAFF. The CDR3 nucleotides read TGTGCCAGCAGCTCCTCCAAGACAGGGTATGTTAACACTGAAGCTTTCTTT.

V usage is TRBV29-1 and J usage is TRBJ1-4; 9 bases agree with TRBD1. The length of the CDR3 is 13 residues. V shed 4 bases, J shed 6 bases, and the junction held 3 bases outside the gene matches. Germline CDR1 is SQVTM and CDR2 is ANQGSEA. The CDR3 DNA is TGCAGCGTTGGGACAGGGGTGGATGAAAAACTGTTTTTT. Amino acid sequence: CSVGTGVDEKLFF.

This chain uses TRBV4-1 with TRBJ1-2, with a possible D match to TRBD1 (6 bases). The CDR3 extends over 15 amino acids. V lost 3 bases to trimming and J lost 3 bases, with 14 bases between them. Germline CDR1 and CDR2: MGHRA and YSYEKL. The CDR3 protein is CASSQVAGGHYGYTF. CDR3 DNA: TGCGCCAGCAGCCAGGTCGCGGGGGGCCACTATGGCTACACCTTC.

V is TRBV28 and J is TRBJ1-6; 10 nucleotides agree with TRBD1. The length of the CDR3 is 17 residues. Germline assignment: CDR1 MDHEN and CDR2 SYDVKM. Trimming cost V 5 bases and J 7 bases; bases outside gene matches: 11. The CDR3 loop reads CASSPIGQGGYNSPLHF. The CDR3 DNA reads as TGTGCCAGCAGTCCCATCGGACAGGGGGGATACAATTCACCCCTCCACTTT. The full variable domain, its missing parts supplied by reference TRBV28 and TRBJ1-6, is DVKVTQSSRYLVKRTGEKVFLECVQDMDHENMFWYRQDPGLGLRLIYFSYDVKMKEKGDIPEGYSVSREKKERFSLILESASTNQTSMYLCASSPIGQGGYNSPLHFGNGTRLTVT.

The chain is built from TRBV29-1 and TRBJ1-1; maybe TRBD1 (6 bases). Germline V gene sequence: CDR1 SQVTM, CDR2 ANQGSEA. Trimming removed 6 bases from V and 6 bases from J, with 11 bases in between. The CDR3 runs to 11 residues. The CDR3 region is CSVAQGSEAFF. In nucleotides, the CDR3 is TGCAGCGTCGCACAGGGCTCTGAAGCTTTCTTT.

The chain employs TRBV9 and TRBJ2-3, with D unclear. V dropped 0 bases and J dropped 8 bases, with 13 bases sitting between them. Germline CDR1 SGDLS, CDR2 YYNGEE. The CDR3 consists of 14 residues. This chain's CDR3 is CASSVEDALGTQYF. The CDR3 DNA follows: TGTGCCAGCAGCGTAGAGGATGCCTTGGGTACGCAGTATTTT.